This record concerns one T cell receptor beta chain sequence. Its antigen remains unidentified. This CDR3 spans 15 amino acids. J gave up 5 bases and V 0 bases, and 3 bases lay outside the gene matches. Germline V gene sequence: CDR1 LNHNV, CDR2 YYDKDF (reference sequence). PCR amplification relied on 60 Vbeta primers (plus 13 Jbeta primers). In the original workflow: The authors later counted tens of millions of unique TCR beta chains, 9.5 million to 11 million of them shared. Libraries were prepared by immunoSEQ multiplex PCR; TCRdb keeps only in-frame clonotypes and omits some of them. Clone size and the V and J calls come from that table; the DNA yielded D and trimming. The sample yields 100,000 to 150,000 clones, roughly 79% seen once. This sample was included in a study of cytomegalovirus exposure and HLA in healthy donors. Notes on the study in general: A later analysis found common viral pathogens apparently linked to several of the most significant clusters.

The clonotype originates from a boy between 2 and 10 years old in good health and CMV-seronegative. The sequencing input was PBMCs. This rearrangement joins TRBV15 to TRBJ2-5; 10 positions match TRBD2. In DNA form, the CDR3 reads TGTGCCACCAGCAGAGAAAGCGGGGGGGCGGAGACCCAGTACTTC. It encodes CATSRESGGAETQYF.